Here is one T cell receptor beta chain with its context. As yet, its antigen is unknown. Only Caucasian adults living in Nashville, Tennessee made up the donor group. With 5 bases removed from V and 0 bases from J, the gap between germline ends came to 10 bases. CDR1 and CDR2 from the germline V gene are MDHEN and SYDVKM. CDR3 length: 15 residues. The sample originates from a study of shared clonotypes between healthy human individuals. Assay used: immunoSEQ multiplex PCR; TCRdb lists only in-frame clones, some missing. The top ten hold approximately 0.35% of the sample, which has some 2,500,000 clones, 80% to 95% seen once. Notes on the study in general: It was only blood that was sampled, and tissue repertoires likely differ.

The TCR sequence derives from a man younger than 35 in good health. Some clones in this sample may be carry-over from other donors' samples. The chain combines TRBV28 with TRBJ1-4; D perhaps matches TRBD1 (5 bases). Sequencing input: naive CD4+ T cells from PBMCs. The subset denotes: CD45RA+ positively selected. This CDR3 is CASSRLGATNEKLFF. The DNA of the CDR3 is TGTGCCAGCAGTCGCCTAGGGGCAACTAATGAAAAACTGTTTTTT.